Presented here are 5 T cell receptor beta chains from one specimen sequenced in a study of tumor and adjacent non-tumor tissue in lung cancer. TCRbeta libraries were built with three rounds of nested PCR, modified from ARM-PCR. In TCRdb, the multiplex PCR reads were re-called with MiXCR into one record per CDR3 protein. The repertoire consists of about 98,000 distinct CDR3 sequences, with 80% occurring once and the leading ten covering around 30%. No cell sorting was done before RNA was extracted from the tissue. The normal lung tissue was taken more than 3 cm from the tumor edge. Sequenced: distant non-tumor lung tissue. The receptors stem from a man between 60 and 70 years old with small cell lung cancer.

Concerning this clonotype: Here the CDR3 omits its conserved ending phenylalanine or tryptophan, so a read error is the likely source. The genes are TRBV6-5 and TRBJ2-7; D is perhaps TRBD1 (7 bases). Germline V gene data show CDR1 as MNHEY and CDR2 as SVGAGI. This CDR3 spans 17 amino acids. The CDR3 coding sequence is TGTGCCAACAGTCGCCATCCCTCCTCGGGGGACAGTGACGAACAGTACTTA. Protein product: CANSRHPSSGDSDEQYL.

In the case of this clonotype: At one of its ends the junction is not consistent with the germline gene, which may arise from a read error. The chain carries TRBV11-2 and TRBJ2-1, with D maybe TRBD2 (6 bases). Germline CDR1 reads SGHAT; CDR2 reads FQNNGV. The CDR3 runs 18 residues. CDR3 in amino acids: CASSLRVAVGYYYDEQFF. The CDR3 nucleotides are TGTGCCAGCAGCTTACGAGTAGCGGTAGGCTACTACTACGATGAGCAGTTCTTC.

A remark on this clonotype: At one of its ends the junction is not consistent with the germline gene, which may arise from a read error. The chain's CDR3 is CASKPAGDDGGELLF. CDR3 nucleotides: TGTGCCAGCAAACCAGCGGGAGATGATGGCGGGGAGCTATTATTT. V is TRBV4-2 and J is TRBJ2-2; TRBD2 matches at 8 bases. From germline, CDR1 is LGHNA and CDR2 YNFKEQ. The CDR3 totals 15 residues.

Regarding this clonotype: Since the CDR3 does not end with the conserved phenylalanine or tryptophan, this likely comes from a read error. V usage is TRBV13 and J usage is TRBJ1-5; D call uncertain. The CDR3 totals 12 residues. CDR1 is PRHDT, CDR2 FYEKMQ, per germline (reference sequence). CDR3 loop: CTSSYSNQPQHS. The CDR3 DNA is TGTACCAGCTCGTATAGCAATCAGCCCCAGCATTCT.

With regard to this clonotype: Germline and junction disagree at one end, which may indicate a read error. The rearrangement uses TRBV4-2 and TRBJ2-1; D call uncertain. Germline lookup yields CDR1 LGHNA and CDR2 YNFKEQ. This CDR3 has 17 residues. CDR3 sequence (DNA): TGTGCCAGCAGCCAAACCCCGATTGCGACATCCTACAAAGAGCACTTCTTC. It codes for CASSQTPIATSYKEHFF.